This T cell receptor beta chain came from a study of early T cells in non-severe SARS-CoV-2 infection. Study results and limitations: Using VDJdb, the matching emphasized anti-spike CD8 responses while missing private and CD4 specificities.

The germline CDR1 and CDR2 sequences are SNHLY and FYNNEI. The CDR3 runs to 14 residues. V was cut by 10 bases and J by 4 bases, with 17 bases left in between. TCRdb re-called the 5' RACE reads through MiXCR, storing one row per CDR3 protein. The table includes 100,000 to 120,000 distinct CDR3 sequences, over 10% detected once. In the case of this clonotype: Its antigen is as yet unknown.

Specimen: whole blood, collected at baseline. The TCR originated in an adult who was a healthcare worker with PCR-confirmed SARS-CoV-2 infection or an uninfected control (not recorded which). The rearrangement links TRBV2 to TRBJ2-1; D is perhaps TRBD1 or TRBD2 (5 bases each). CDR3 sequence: CATRDRSGYNEQFF. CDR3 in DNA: TGTGCCACCCGGGACCGATCAGGGTACAATGAGCAGTTCTTC.